Shown below are 10 T cell receptor beta chains from a single sample sequenced in a study of CD8+ T cells in alopecia areata (dated by TCRdb to 2016 to 2019). Library generation was performed with the immunoSEQ multiplex PCR assay. For TCR sequencing, RNA was extracted from every sample and reverse transcribed into cDNA to serve as template. TCRdb provides this immuneACCESS table in a form limited to in-frame rearrangements. Some clones are lacking; in checked studies, under half of them reflect an unresolved V gene, and why the rest are absent is not known. The sample table lists roughly 13,000 clones, 55% to 60% of them with a count of one. Roughly 11% of the sample rests with the top ten. Reading the label with the study, this specimen's time point is: baseline before oral tofacitinib. Peripheral blood and lesional scalp punch biopsies were obtained from patients with alopecia areata. The starting material was skin, obtained at week 0. The receptor source for this set is a human donor with alopecia areata.

V gene TRBV5-4 combines with J gene TRBJ1-2; 10 bases agree with TRBD1. Trimming removed 4 bases from V and 7 bases from J; junction bases left unmatched: 10. Looked up from germline, CDR1 is SGHNT and CDR2 is YYREEE (reference sequence). The CDR3 is made up of 15 amino acids. The CDR3 nucleotides are TGTGCCAGCAGCCCAGACAGGGGGCGCGCCGGTGGCTACACCTTC. This encodes CASSPDRGRAGGYTF.

This chain uses TRBV7-9 with TRBJ2-3; a weak D match, TRBD2 (5 bases). Germline values: CDR1 SEHNR, CDR2 FQNEAQ (reference sequence). The CDR3 consists of 14 residues. V lost 5 bases and J lost 2, with 11 bases in between. The CDR3 here is CASSPRGNTDTQYF. CDR3 nucleotides: TGTGCCAGCAGCCCACGGGGAAACACAGATACGCAGTATTTT.

The V and J genes are TRBV6-5 and TRBJ1-5; no reliable D call. There are 16 residues in the CDR3. Per germline, CDR1 MNHEY and CDR2 SVGAGI. Trimming pared 3 bases from V and 2 bases from J, leaving 14 bases between. The chain's CDR3 is CASSYYGVDGNQPQHF. CDR3 bases: TGTGCCAGCAGTTATTACGGGGTCGACGGCAATCAGCCCCAGCATTTT.

This sequence joins TRBV6-1 and TRBJ1-3; D not certain. The CDR3 spans 15 residues. V was trimmed by 3 bases and J by 0 bases, leaving 9 bases between them. Germline lookup yields CDR1 MNHNS and CDR2 SASEGT. CDR3 region: CASSEGSYSGNTIYF. The CDR3 nucleotides are TGTGCCAGCAGTGAGGGCAGCTACTCTGGAAACACCATATATTTT.

V usage is TRBV15 and J usage is TRBJ2-2; 9 nucleotides match TRBD1. Losses at the gene ends were 4 bases for V and 4 bases for J; bases not matched to a gene: 7. The V gene's germline CDR1 is LNHNV and CDR2 YYDKDF (reference sequence). This CDR3 is built from 16 residues. CDR3 amino acids: CATSTDRGVRTGELFF. CDR3 coding DNA: TGTGCCACCAGCACAGACAGGGGGGTTCGCACCGGGGAGCTGTTTTTT.

CDR3 region: CASSVGVLRGTEAFF. The CDR3 DNA sequence: TGTGCCAGCAGCGTAGGGGTTCTCAGGGGCACTGAAGCTTTCTTT. V gene TRBV9 combines with J gene TRBJ1-1; weak D call: TRBD1 (6 bases). V lost 0 bases to trimming and J lost 4 bases, with 13 bases between them. Germline V lookup: CDR1 SGDLS, CDR2 YYNGEE. This CDR3 has 15 amino acids.

This clone appeared a few times. J is TRBJ1-4 and V is TRBV4-1; 8 bases fit TRBD1. Looked up from germline, CDR1 is MGHRA and CDR2 is YSYEKL. This CDR3 contains 14 residues. The J segment lost 4 bases and the V segment lost 4 bases, leaving 2 bases of the junction unmatched. CDR3 nucleotides: TGCGCCAGCAGCCGGGACAGGCTTAATGAAAAACTGTTTTTT. Translating gives CASSRDRLNEKLFF.

This chain connects TRBV12-5 to TRBJ1-6; D is uncertain. CDR3 size: 15 residues. Germline V gene sequence: CDR1 LGHNT, CDR2 FRNRAP. V lost 7 bases and J lost 0, with 10 bases in between. The CDR3 region is CASAHASSYNSPLHF. CDR3 bases: TGTGCTAGTGCCCACGCTAGCTCCTATAATTCACCCCTCCACTTT.

This clone has more than one count but fewer than ten. The gene calls are TRBV7-2 and TRBJ2-7; D is uncertain. CDR3 length: 15 residues. The germline gives CDR1 SGHTA, CDR2 FQGNSA. V dropped 3 bases and J dropped 0 bases, with 12 bases sitting between them. The CDR3 bases are TGTGCCAGCAGCTTCTCCAGCGCGAGCTCCTACGAGCAGTACTTC. Amino acid sequence: CASSFSSASSYEQYF.

The rearrangement links TRBV19 to TRBJ1-1; 9 bases are shared with TRBD1. The CDR3 consists of 14 residues. Per the germline V gene, CDR1 is LNHDA and CDR2 is SQIVND (reference sequence). V lost 5 bases and J lost 5; bases outside the gene matches: 6. Here the CDR3 DNA reads TGTGCCAGTAGTGTTGGGACAGGGCGTACTGAAGCTTTCTTT. It codes for CASSVGTGRTEAFF. The variable domain in full, with the rest retrieved from reference TRBV19 and TRBJ1-1, is DGGITQSPKYLFRKEGQNVTLSCEQNLNHDAMYWYRQDPGQGLRLIYYSQIVNDFQKGDIAEGYSVSREKKESFPLTVTSAQKNPTAFYLCASSVGTGRTEAFFGQGTRLTVV.